One sample yielded the 10 T cell receptor beta chains listed below, sequenced in a study of CD8 T cells in Susac syndrome. With random hexamers, roughly 0.45 to 1 ug RNA was reverse transcribed. Each CDR3 protein is one row after TCRdb ran MiXCR on the immunoSEQ multiplex PCR reads. The sample has some 100,000 distinct CDR3 sequences; 95% to 98% are singletons. The material sequenced was CD4+ T cells from PBMCs. The receptors come from a human donor in good health.

This CDR3 reads CASSKRQGGEAFF. CDR3 in DNA: TGTGCCAGCAGCAAGAGACAGGGAGGTGAAGCTTTCTTT. The chain links TRBV7-3 to TRBJ1-1; 7 nucleotides match TRBD1. The germline CDR1 and CDR2 sequences are SGHTA and FQGTGA. The V and J ends lost 5 bases and 7 bases, in that order; junction bases with no gene match: 7. The CDR3 is 13 amino acids.

V and J are TRBV2 and TRBJ2-3, with D possibly TRBD1 on 5 matching bases. The germline V gene has CDR1 SNHLY and CDR2 FYNNEI. This CDR3 is 12 amino acids long. Trimming shortened V by 7 bases and J by 4 bases, and 9 bases separated the two germline ends. The CDR3 is CASTSGSDTQYF. The CDR3, as DNA: TGTGCCAGCACTTCAGGGTCAGATACGCAGTATTTT.

This clonotype was found a few times. The chain employs TRBV27 and TRBJ2-2, with D perhaps TRBD2 (6 bases). Per germline, CDR1 MNHEY and CDR2 SMNVEV (reference sequence). This CDR3 has 15 residues. V was trimmed by 6 bases and J by 2 bases, leaving 13 bases between them. The CDR3 spells CASSPGTLNTGELFF. The CDR3, as DNA: TGTGCCAGCAGCCCCGGGACTCTTAACACCGGGGAGCTGTTTTTT.

This chain joins TRBV30 and TRBJ1-1; TRBD1 matches 7 bases. Unmatched junction bases numbered 0, after V lost 5 bases and J lost 0 bases. Germline V lookup: CDR1 GTSNPN, CDR2 SVGIG (reference sequence). This CDR3 is 12 amino acids long. CDR3 nucleotides: TGTGCCTGGGACAGGGTGAACACTGAAGCTTTCTTT. Translation gives CAWDRVNTEAFF.

The chain uses TRBV19 and TRBJ2-7; D is undetermined. V shed 4 bases and J shed 0 bases, with 7 bases lying between them. This CDR3 is 13 amino acids long. Germline V gives CDR1 LNHDA, CDR2 SQIVND (reference sequence). CDR3 amino acids: CASSKDGSYEQYF. In DNA form, the CDR3 reads TGTGCCAGTAGTAAGGACGGCTCCTACGAGCAGTACTTC.

The chain employs TRBV2 and TRBJ2-3; 12 bases fit TRBD2. V dropped 5 bases and J dropped 3; count of bases not matched to a gene: 6. The germline V gene encodes CDR1 SNHLY and CDR2 FYNNEI. CDR3 length: 16 amino acids. The CDR3 DNA is TGTGCCAGCAGTTCTTTACTAGCGGGAGGTACAGATACGCAGTATTTT. This gives the protein CASSSLLAGGTDTQYF. Full variable domain (rest looked up from reference TRBV2 and TRBJ2-3): EPEVTQTPSHQVTQMGQEVILRCVPISNHLYFYWYRQILGQKVEFLVSFYNNEISEKSEIFDDQFSVERPDGSNFTLKIRSTKLEDSAMYFCASSSLLAGGTDTQYFGPGTRLTVL.

The V call is TRBV25-1, the J call TRBJ1-5; D may be TRBD1 (5 bases). Germline lookup yields CDR1 MGHDK and CDR2 SYGVNS. Trimming took 6 bases from V and 7 from J, leaving 10 bases between them. This CDR3 comprises 12 residues. CDR3 bases: TGTGCCAGCAGCTCTGGGACCCAGCCCCAGCATTTT. It yields the protein CASSSGTQPQHF.

V and J are TRBV5-6 and TRBJ2-7; D assignment may be TRBD1 or TRBD2 (5 bases each). The CDR3 runs to 12 residues. Germline CDR1 SGHDT, CDR2 YYEEEE. Trimming removed 4 bases at V and 7 bases at J, with 12 bases between. CDR3 residues: CASSHTWGEQYF. The DNA for the CDR3 is TGTGCCAGCAGCCATACCTGGGGGGAGCAGTACTTC.

CDR3 residues: CASSLGVTSGRQETQYF. The CDR3 DNA sequence: TGTGCCAGCAGCTTAGGGGTGACTAGCGGGAGACAAGAGACCCAGTACTTC. The chain uses TRBV7-2 and TRBJ2-5; 12 bases match TRBD2. The CDR3 runs to 17 residues. The germline V gene has CDR1 SGHTA and CDR2 FQGNSA. After removal of 1 base from V and 2 bases from J, the junction contained 5 bases not matched to a gene.

The V and J genes are TRBV12-3 or TRBV12-4 and TRBJ1-4, with 10 bases that match TRBD1. Trimming cost V 6 bases and J 7 bases; bases outside gene matches: 14. This CDR3 has 17 amino acids. The CDR3, as DNA: TGTGCCAGCAGCCCACGGGTCGGGACAGGGGCGAGTGAAAAACTGTTTTTT. It translates to CASSPRVGTGASEKLFF.